The rows below give T cell receptor beta chains drawn from one sample of a study of blood T cell repertoires in COVID-19. Data came from immunoSEQ multiplex PCR; TCRdb stores just in-frame clones and leaves some out. The table shows 380,000 or so clones, with 88% occurring only once. The sample comprised PBMCs or T cells enriched from blood (not recorded which). The receptors derive from a woman aged 25 to 39 with acute COVID-19. Each CDR3 is given with its conserved first and last residue. The order of the fields is CDR3 length, V gene, D gene, J gene, clone size, CDR3 protein, CDR3 DNA. A D gene is named only where the DNA matches it firmly. Part of the rows lack a size; the others show once, few, many or a class for expanded clones.

12	TRBV10-3	.	TRBJ2-7	once	CAISEFTYEQYF	TGTGCCATCAGTGAGTTTACCTACGAGCAGTACTTC
14	TRBV6-5	TRBD2	TRBJ2-1	.	CASTIAGGDNEQFF	TGTGCCAGCACTATAGCGGGGGGGGACAATGAGCAGTTCTTC
13	TRBV29-1	.	TRBJ1-1	few	CSVKLVLNTEAFF	TGCAGCGTCAAACTCGTATTGAACACTGAAGCTTTCTTT
16	TRBV4-1	.	TRBJ1-2	.	CASSQLAGGVNYGYTF	TGCGCCAGCAGCCAGTTAGCGGGGGGGGTAAATTATGGCTACACCTTC
14	TRBV27	TRBD1	TRBJ1-1	.	CASRLQGLNTEAFF	TGTGCCAGCAGACTACAGGGGCTTAACACTGAAGCTTTCTTT
16	TRBV10-2	TRBD2	TRBJ2-1	.	CASTPVEGLDHNEQFF	TGCGCCAGCACCCCAGTCGAGGGACTAGACCACAATGAGCAGTTCTTC
17	TRBV24-1	.	TRBJ2-3	.	CATSDLGGHPSTDTQYF	TGTGCCACCAGTGATTTGGGGGGACACCCTAGCACAGATACGCAGTATTTT
15	TRBV10-1	TRBD1	TRBJ1-6	.	CASSARTGYNSPLHF	TGCGCCAGCAGTGCCCGGACAGGTTATAATTCACCCCTCCACTTT
15	TRBV5-8	.	TRBJ1-5	.	CASSFVQGSRQPQHF	TGTGCCAGCAGCTTCGTGCAGGGTTCCAGACAGCCCCAGCATTTT
17	TRBV9	.	TRBJ2-3	.	CASSVGFEAGSTDTQYF	TGTGCCAGCAGCGTAGGGTTTGAGGCTGGAAGCACAGATACGCAGTATTTT
15	TRBV6-2/TRBV6-3	.	TRBJ1-1	.	CASSYEQGTFTEAFF	TGTGCCAGCAGTTACGAACAGGGAACCTTCACTGAAGCTTTCTTT
13	TRBV30	.	TRBJ2-1	.	CARLDRNYNEQFF	TGTGCCAGACTGGACAGAAATTACAATGAGCAGTTCTTC
12	TRBV18	.	TRBJ2-3	.	CASSPDNRAQYF	TGTGCCAGCTCACCGGACAACCGGGCGCAGTATTTT
17	TRBV5-1	.	TRBJ1-1	.	CASSLGNFGQGYTEAFF	TGCGCCAGCAGCTTGGGGAATTTCGGTCAGGGCTACACTGAAGCTTTCTTT
14	TRBV19	.	TRBJ2-4	.	CASRPTQNGNIQYF	TGTGCCAGTAGACCGACCCAGAACGGGAACATTCAGTACTTC
13	TRBV29-1	.	TRBJ1-1	.	CSVRLGGSGEAFF	TGCAGCGTCCGTCTTGGAGGGAGCGGTGAAGCTTTCTTT
15	TRBV10-2	.	TRBJ2-7	.	CASSDKQGGSYEQYF	TGCGCCAGCAGTGACAAACAGGGCGGCTCCTACGAGCAGTACTTC
14	TRBV6-5	TRBD2	TRBJ2-7	.	CASSFGGGPYEQYF	TGTGCCAGCAGTTTTGGCGGGGGGCCCTACGAGCAGTACTTC
15	TRBV6-5	TRBD1	TRBJ1-4	.	CASRLDRGHNEKLFF	TGTGCCAGCAGACTAGACAGGGGGCATAATGAAAAACTGTTTTTT
13	TRBV19	.	TRBJ1-1	.	CASSMSGVGEAFF	TGTGCCAGTAGTATGTCAGGGGTGGGTGAAGCTTTCTTT
14	TRBV7-3	TRBD2	TRBJ2-1	.	CASSPGGGADEQFF	TGTGCCAGCAGCCCGGGCGGGGGGGCCGATGAGCAGTTCTTC
13	TRBV7-3	.	TRBJ2-5	.	CASSLSPSQTQYF	TGTGCCAGCAGCTTATCCCCGAGTCAGACCCAGTACTTC
14	TRBV11-2	.	TRBJ2-1	few	CASSHGLVDSSWFF	TGTGCCAGCAGCCATGGACTAGTGGACAGCAGTTGGTTCTTC
12	TRBV5-5	.	TRBJ2-7	.	CASRRTAGEQYF	TGTGCCAGCAGAAGAACGGCGGGTGAGCAGTACTTC
15	TRBV5-4	.	TRBJ1-6	.	CASSVSGSSNSPLHF	TGTGCCAGCAGCGTTTCCGGGTCTTCTAATTCACCCCTCCACTTT
15	TRBV19	TRBD2	TRBJ2-3	once	CASRPSGGVPDTQYF	TGTGCCAGTAGACCGAGCGGGGGGGTCCCAGATACGCAGTATTTT
22	TRBV15	TRBD2	TRBJ2-1	.	CATSRVELLAGNTKLKGHEQFF	TGTGCCACCAGCAGAGTTGAGTTACTAGCGGGGAATACCAAACTTAAGGGACATGAGCAGTTCTTC
14	TRBV5-1	TRBD2	TRBJ2-5	.	CASSLGLAQETQYF	TGCGCCAGCAGCTTGGGACTAGCCCAAGAGACCCAGTACTTC
15	TRBV29-1	TRBD1	TRBJ2-7	.	CSVLALGQGAREQYF	TGCAGCGTACTGGCATTGGGACAGGGGGCGCGGGAGCAGTACTTC
16	TRBV27	TRBD1	TRBJ2-3	once	CASSLPAGTGGGAQYF	TGTGCCAGCAGTTTACCGGCTGGGACAGGGGGGGGAGCGCAGTATTTT
12	TRBV5-1	.	TRBJ2-7	.	CASSSSTYEQYF	TGCGCCAGCAGCTCCTCTACCTACGAGCAGTACTTC
15	TRBV7-3	.	TRBJ2-2	.	CASSRTGEDTGELFF	TGTGCCAGCAGCCGAACGGGGGAGGACACCGGGGAGCTGTTTTTT
15	TRBV6-5	.	TRBJ2-7	.	CASSPHGQGSYEQYF	TGTGCCAGCAGTCCGCATGGTCAGGGCTCCTACGAGCAGTACTTC
14	TRBV6-2/TRBV6-3	.	TRBJ1-2	.	CASSYSTPQGGYTF	TGTGCCAGCAGTTACTCAACCCCGCAGGGAGGCTACACCTTC
13	TRBV7-6	.	TRBJ2-7	.	CASSPGDYRGQYF	TGTGCCAGCAGCCCTGGTGACTACCGGGGGCAGTACTTC